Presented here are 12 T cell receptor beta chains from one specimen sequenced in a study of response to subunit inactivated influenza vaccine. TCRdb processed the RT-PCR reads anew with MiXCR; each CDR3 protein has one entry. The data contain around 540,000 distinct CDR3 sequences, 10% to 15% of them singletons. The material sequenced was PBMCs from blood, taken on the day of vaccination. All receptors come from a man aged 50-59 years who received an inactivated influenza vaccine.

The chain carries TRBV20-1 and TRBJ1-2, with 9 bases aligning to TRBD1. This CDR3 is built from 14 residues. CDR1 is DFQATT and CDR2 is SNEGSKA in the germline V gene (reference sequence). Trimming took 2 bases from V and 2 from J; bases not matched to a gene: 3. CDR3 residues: CSARSGQGNYGYTF. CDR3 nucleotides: TGCAGTGCTAGATCCGGACAGGGGAACTATGGCTACACCTTC.

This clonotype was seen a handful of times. CDR3 sequence (DNA): TGTGCCAGCAGCGCCCCCCTTCGATCCATATATTTT. Amino acid sequence: CASSAPLRSIYF. V and J are TRBV12-3 or TRBV12-4 and TRBJ1-3; D is undetermined. The CDR3 consists of 12 residues. Trimming removed 6 bases at V and 11 bases at J, with 14 bases between.

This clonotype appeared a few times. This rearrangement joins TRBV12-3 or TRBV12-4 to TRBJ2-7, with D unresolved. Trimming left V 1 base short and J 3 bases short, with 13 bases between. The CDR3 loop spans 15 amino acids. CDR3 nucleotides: TGTGCCAGCAGTTTAGATGCGGTTCAGCGCTACGAGCAGTACTTC. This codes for CASSLDAVQRYEQYF.

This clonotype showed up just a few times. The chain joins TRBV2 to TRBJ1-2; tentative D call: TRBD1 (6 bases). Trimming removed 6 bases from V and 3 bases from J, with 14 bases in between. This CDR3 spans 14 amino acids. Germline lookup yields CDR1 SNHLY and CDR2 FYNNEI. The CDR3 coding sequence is TGTGCCAGCAGATCTACAGGGAGTTACTATGGCTACACCTTC. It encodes CASRSTGSYYGYTF.

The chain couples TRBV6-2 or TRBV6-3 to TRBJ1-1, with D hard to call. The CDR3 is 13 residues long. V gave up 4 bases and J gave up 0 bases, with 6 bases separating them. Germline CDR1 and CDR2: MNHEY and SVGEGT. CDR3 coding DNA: TGTGCCAGCAGTTTCCTTCTGAACACTGAAGCTTTCTTT. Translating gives CASSFLLNTEAFF.

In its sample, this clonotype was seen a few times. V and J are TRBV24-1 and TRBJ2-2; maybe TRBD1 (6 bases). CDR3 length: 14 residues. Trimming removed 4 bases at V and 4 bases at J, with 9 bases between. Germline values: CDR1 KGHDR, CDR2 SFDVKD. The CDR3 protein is CATSETGSTGELFF. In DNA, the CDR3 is TGTGCCACCAGTGAAACAGGGTCCACCGGGGAGCTGTTTTTT.

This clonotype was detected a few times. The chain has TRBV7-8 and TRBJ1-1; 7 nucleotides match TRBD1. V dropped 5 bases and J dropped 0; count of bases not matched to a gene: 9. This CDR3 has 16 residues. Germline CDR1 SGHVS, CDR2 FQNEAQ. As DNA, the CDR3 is TGTGCCAGCAGCCCCGACAGGGCAGCAATGAACACTGAAGCTTTCTTT. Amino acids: CASSPDRAAMNTEAFF.

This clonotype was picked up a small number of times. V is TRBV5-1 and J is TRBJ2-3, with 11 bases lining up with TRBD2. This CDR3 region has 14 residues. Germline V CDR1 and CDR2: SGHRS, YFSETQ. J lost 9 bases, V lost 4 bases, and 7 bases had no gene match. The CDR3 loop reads CASSTAVAGGTQYF. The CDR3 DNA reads TGCGCCAGCAGCACCGCGGTAGCGGGAGGGACGCAGTATTTT. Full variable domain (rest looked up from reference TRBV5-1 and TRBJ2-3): KAGVTQTPRYLIKTRGQQVTLSCSPISGHRSVSWYQQTPGQGLQFLFEYFSETQRNKGNFPGRFSGRQFSNSRSEMNVSTLELGDSALYLCASSTAVAGGTQYFGPGTRLTVL.

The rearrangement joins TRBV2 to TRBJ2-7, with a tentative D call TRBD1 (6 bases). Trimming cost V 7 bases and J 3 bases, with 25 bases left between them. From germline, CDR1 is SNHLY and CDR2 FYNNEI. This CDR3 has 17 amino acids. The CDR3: CASNPTTGSGGLYEQYF. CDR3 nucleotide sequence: TGTGCCAGCAATCCAACTACAGGGAGCGGTGGGCTCTACGAGCAGTACTTC.

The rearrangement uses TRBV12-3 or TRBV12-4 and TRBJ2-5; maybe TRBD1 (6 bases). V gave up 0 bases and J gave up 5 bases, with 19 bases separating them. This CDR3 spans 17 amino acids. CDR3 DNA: TGTGCCAGCAGTTTAGCAGTGGGGAGACAGGTTCCGGAGACCCAGTACTTC. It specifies CASSLAVGRQVPETQYF.

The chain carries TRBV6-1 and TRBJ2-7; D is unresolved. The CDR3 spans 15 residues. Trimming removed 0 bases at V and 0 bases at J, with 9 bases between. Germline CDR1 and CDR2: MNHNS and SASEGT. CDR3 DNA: TGTGCCAGCAGTGAAGCCCCGGCAGACTCCTACGAGCAGTACTTC. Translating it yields CASSEAPADSYEQYF.

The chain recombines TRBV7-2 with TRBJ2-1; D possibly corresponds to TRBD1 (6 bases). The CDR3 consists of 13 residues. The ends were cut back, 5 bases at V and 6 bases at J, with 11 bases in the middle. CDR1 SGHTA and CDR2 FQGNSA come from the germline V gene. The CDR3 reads CASSPGQLNEQFF. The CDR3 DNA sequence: TGTGCCAGCAGCCCCGGACAGCTCAATGAGCAGTTCTTC.